This T cell receptor beta chain emerged from a study of blood T cell repertoires in COVID-19. The repertoire was sequenced with immunoSEQ multiplex PCR; TCRdb's copy has only in-frame clones and lacks some. The sample lists 450,000 or so clones, around 90% occurring once. In regard to this clone: The same CDR3 also results from other DNA sequences found in this sample.

V dropped 1 base and J dropped 1 base, with 7 bases sitting between them. CDR1 is KGHSH, CDR2 LQKENI, per germline. The CDR3 is 14 amino acids. Sequencing was performed on peripheral blood. The rearrangement uses TRBV18 and TRBJ1-1; TRBD1 is a possible D gene (6 bases). The TCR was taken from a man aged 18 to 29 with COVID-19, enrolled during active disease. The DNA of the CDR3 is TGTGCCAGCTCACCACAGGGACAGAACACTGAAGCTTTCTTT. Its translation: CASSPQGQNTEAFF.